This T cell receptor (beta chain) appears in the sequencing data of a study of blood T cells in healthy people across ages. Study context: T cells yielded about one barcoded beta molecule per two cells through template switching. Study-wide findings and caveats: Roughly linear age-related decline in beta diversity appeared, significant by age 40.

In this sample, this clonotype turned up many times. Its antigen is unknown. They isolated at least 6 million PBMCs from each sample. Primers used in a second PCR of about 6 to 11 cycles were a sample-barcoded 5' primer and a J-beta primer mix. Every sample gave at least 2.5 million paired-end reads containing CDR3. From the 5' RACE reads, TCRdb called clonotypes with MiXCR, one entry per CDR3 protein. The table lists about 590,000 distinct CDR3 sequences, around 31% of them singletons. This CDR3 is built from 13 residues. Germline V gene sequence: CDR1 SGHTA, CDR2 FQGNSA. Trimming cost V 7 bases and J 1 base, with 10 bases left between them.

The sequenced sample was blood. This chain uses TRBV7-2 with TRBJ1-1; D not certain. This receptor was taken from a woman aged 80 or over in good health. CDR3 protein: CASTTYRNTEAFF. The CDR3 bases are TGTGCCAGCACCACATACAGGAACACTGAAGCTTTCTTT.